Sequencing of this TCR beta chain was carried out in a study of cytotoxic CD8 clonotypes in ibrutinib-treated CLL. Whole-study results and caveats: Higher circulating CD8+ T-cell counts strongly accompanied higher baseline clonality, above age-matched healthy donors. Rising at ibrutinib response, clonality subsequently fell back toward baseline at progression.

TCRdb keeps only in-frame clones here, not all; method: immunoSEQ multiplex PCR. The sample yields roughly 300,000 clones, 76% seen once. A remark on this clone: The antigen remains unidentified.

This CDR3 contains 13 residues. Germline V gene lookup returns CDR1 MNHNS and CDR2 SASEGT. With 6 bases clipped from V and 7 bases from J, the junction kept 5 bases outside the gene matches. Specimen: PBMCs, collected at disease progression, from a patient treated with ibrutinib. This chain joins TRBV6-1 and TRBJ1-2; 10 bases are shared with TRBD1. The sequence derives from a human donor with chronic lymphocytic leukemia. CDR3 in amino acids: CASSRDRGFGYTF. CDR3 DNA sequence: TGTGCCAGCAGCCGGGACAGGGGCTTTGGCTACACCTTC.